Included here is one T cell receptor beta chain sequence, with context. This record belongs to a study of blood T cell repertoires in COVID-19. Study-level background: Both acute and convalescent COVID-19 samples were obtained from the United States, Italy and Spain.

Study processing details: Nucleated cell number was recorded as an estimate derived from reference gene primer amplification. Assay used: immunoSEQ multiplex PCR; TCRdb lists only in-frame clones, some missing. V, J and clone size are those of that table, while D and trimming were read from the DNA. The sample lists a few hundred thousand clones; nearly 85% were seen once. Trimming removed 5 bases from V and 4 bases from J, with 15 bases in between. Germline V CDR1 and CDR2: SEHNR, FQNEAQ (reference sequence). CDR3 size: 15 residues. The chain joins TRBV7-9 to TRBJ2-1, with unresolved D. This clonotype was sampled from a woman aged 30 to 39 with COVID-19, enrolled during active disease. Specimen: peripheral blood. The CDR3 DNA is TGTGCCAGCAGCGGTCCGGTTATAATTTACAATGAGCAGTTCTTC. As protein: CASSGPVIIYNEQFF. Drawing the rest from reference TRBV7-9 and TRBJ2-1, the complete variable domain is DTGVSQNPRHKITKRGQNVTFRCDPISEHNRLYWYRQTLGQGPEFLTYFQNEAQLEKSRLLSDRFSAERPKGSFSTLEIQRTEQGDSAMYLCASSGPVIIYNEQFFGPGTRLTVL.